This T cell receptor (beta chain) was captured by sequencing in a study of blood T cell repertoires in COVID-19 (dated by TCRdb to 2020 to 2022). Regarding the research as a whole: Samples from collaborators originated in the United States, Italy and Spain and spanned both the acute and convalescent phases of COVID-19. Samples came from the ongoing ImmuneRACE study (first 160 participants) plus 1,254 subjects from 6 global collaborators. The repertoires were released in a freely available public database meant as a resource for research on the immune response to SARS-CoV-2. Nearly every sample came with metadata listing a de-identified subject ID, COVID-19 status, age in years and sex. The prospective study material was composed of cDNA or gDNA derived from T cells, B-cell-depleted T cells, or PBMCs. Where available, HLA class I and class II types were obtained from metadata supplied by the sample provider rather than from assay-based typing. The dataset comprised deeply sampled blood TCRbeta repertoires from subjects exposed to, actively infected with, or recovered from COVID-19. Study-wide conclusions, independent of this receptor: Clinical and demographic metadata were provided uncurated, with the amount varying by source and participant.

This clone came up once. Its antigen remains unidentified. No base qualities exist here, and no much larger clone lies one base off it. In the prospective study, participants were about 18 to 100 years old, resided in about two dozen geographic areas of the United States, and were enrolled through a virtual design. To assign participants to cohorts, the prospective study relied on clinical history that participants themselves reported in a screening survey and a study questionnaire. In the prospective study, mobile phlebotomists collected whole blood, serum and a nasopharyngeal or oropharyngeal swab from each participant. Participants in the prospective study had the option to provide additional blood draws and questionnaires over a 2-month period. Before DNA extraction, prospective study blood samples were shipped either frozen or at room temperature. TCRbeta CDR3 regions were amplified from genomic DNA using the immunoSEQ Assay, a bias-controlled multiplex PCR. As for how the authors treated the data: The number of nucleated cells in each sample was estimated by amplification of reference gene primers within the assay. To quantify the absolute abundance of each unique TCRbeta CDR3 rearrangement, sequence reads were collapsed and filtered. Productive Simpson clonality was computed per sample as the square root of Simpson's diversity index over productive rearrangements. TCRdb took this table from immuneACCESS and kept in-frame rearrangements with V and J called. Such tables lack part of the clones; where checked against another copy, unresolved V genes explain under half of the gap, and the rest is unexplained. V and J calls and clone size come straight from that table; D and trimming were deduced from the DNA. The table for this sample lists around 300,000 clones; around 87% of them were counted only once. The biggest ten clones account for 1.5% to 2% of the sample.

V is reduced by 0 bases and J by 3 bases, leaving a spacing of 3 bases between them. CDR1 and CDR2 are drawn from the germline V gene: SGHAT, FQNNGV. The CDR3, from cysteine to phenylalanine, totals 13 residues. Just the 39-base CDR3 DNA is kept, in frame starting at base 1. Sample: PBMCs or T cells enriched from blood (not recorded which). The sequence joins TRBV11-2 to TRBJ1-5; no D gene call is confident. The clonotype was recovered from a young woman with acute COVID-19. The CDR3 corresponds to CASSLDHNQPQHF. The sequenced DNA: TGTGCCAGCAGCTTAGATCACAATCAGCCCCAGCATTTT.